A selection of T cell receptor beta chains follows, all from one sample in a study of hypomethylating agent response in myelodysplastic syndrome. The method was immunoSEQ multiplex PCR; TCRdb's version includes in-frame clones alone and lacks a portion of them. The data contain around 5,000 clones, about 86% of them singletons. This sample comprised bone marrow, obtained before or after starting hypomethylating agent treatment for myelodysplastic syndrome (not recorded which). The receptor source for this set is a human donor with myelodysplastic syndrome. The CDR3 runs from the conserved cysteine through the conserved F or W. D genes are given only for firm matches. Where a row states a size, it is once, few, many or the class of an expanded clone; other rows omit it.

j_call | d_call | v_call | clone_size | cdr3_aa | cdr3_nt
TRBJ2-7 | TRBD1 | TRBV19 | . | CASSIAGTGSYEQYF | TGTGCCAGTAGTATCGCGGGGACAGGGAGCTACGAGCAGTACTTC
TRBJ1-2 | TRBD1 | TRBV6-6 | . | CASSTGTDYGYTF | TGTGCCAGCAGTACAGGGACAGACTATGGCTACACCTTC
TRBJ1-2 | . | TRBV6-5 | . | CASSSGISYTF | TGTGCCAGCAGTTCAGGGATTAGCTACACCTTC
TRBJ1-5 | . | TRBV6-5 | few | CASSQGLNQPQHF | TGTGCCAGCAGTCAGGGACTCAATCAGCCCCAGCATTTT
TRBJ2-4 | TRBD1 | TRBV19 | . | CASSEQGANIQYF | TGTGCCAGTAGTGAACAGGGGGCGAACATTCAGTACTTC
TRBJ1-5 | . | TRBV6-1 | few | CASLPGTNQPQHF | TGTGCCAGCTTACCAGGAACTAATCAGCCCCAGCATTTT
TRBJ2-1 | TRBD2 | TRBV27 | . | CASTIGVSSGGGPYNEQFF | TGTGCCAGCACCATAGGGGTGTCGAGCGGGGGTGGTCCCTACAATGAGCAGTTCTTC
TRBJ2-5 | TRBD2 | TRBV25-1 | . | CASSLGGAWETQYF | TGTGCCAGCAGCCTCGGGGGGGCCTGGGAGACCCAGTACTTC
TRBJ2-3 | TRBD2 | TRBV19 | . | CASSILAGEDTQYF | TGTGCCAGTAGTATACTAGCGGGGGAGGATACGCAGTATTTT
TRBJ2-7 | . | TRBV27 | . | CASSRSGTSSYEQYF | TGTGCCAGCAGTCGCTCCGGGACAAGTTCCTACGAGCAGTACTTC
TRBJ2-5 | . | TRBV6-1 | . | CASSDRRGETQYF | TGTGCCAGCAGTGACAGGAGGGGAGAGACCCAGTACTTC